A single sample is the source of the 28 T cell receptor beta chains below, sequenced in a study of blood T cell repertoires in COVID-19. Measured with immunoSEQ multiplex PCR; TCRdb has only the in-frame clones, and not every one. In the table there are 300,000 or so clones, about nine tenths of which are singletons. Sequencing was performed on peripheral blood. These receptors all come from a young woman who had recovered from COVID-19.

The V and J genes are TRBV7-9 and TRBJ2-2, with D possibly matching TRBD1 (6 bases). CDR1 is SEHNR and CDR2 is FQNEAQ in the germline V gene (reference sequence). V shed 4 bases and J shed 6 bases, with 6 bases lying between them. The length of the CDR3 is 12 residues. The CDR3 nucleotides are TGTGCCAGCAGCTACAGGGCCGGGGAGCTGTTTTTT. Amino acid sequence: CASSYRAGELFF.

The CDR3 DNA sequence: TGTGCCACCAGTGACCCGACTAGCGGCCAAGAGACCCAGTACTTC. Its protein is CATSDPTSGQETQYF. The chain uses TRBV24-1 and TRBJ2-5, with 9 bases identical to TRBD2. The CDR3 has 15 residues. CDR1 and CDR2 (germline): KGHDR, SFDVKD. V dropped 4 bases and J dropped 1; count of bases not matched to a gene: 3.

The rearrangement links TRBV5-6 to TRBJ2-1; 7 bases align to TRBD1. The CDR3 is made up of 14 amino acids. From germline, CDR1 is SGHDT and CDR2 YYEEEE. V trimming: 1 base; J trimming: 10 bases; junction bases outside the gene matches: 8. The CDR3 spells CASSLYHRGFEQFF. CDR3 nucleotides: TGTGCCAGCAGCTTGTATCACAGGGGCTTCGAGCAGTTCTTC.

This clone was seen a few times. The rearrangement uses TRBV2 and TRBJ1-4; D possibly corresponds to TRBD1 (6 bases). V lost 5 bases, J lost 5 bases, and 18 bases lay in between. CDR1 is SNHLY, CDR2 FYNNEI, per germline. This CDR3 has 16 amino acids. CDR3 residues: CASSYGEQGLNEKLFF. The CDR3 DNA is TGTGCCAGCAGTTATGGGGAACAGGGATTGAATGAAAAACTGTTTTTT.

The chain has TRBV3-1 (or the pseudogene TRBV3-2) and TRBJ1-1; D is unresolved. Trimming removed 5 bases from V and 0 bases from J, with 10 bases in between. CDR3 size: 14 residues. Looked up from germline, CDR1 is LGHDT and CDR2 is YNNKEL (reference sequence). The DNA for the CDR3 is TGTGCCAGCAGCTCGACATCCATGAACACTGAAGCTTTCTTT. This encodes CASSSTSMNTEAFF.

V gene TRBV29-1 combines with J gene TRBJ2-5; TRBD2 agrees at 14 bases. The CDR3 covers 16 residues. Germline CDR1 is SQVTM and CDR2 is ANQGSEA. The V and J ends lost 7 bases and 5 bases, in that order; junction bases with no gene match: 12. The CDR3 loop reads CSAGLAGGVGLETQYF. CDR3 nucleotides: TGCAGCGCCGGACTAGCGGGGGGCGTCGGTCTCGAGACCCAGTACTTC.

The chain joins TRBV30 to TRBJ2-1; the D gene is possibly TRBD2 (6 bases). The V end was cut by 1 base, the J end by 7 bases, with 14 bases between. This CDR3 contains 14 residues. CDR1 and CDR2 from the germline V gene are GTSNPN and SVGIG (reference sequence). In DNA, the CDR3 is TGTGCCTGGAGTGAAGCTGGAGGGTGGAATGAGCAGTTCTTC. This translates into CAWSEAGGWNEQFF. Combining the CDR3 with reference TRBV30 and TRBJ2-1 gives the whole variable domain SQTIHQWPATLVQPVGSPLSLECTVEGTSNPNLYWYRQAAGRGLQLLFYSVGIGQISSEVPQNLSASRPQDRQFILSSKKLLLSDSGFYLCAWSEAGGWNEQFFGPGTRLTVL.

The V call is TRBV11-2, the J call TRBJ2-3; TRBD2 matches 10 bases. The V gene end was trimmed by 1 base and the J gene end by 2 bases; junction bases not matched to a gene: 6. The CDR3 is made up of 17 amino acids. Germline values: CDR1 SGHAT, CDR2 FQNNGV. CDR3 residues: CASSLVDSGGPTDTQYF. The CDR3 nucleotides read TGTGCCAGCAGCTTAGTAGATAGCGGGGGGCCCACAGATACGCAGTATTTT.

CDR3 DNA: TGTGCCACCAGCAGACTGGGCGCCGGGGAGCTGTTTTTT. Its protein product is CATSRLGAGELFF. The chain links TRBV15 to TRBJ2-2; D unresolved. V dropped 2 bases and J dropped 6 bases, with 7 bases sitting between them. Germline V gene lookup returns CDR1 LNHNV and CDR2 YYDKDF (reference sequence). This CDR3 is 13 amino acids long.

The gene calls are TRBV5-1 and TRBJ2-7, with 14 bases fitting TRBD2. Unmatched junction bases numbered 8, after V lost 4 bases and J lost 2 bases. CDR1 and CDR2 from the germline V gene are SGHRS and YFSETQ. This CDR3 contains 17 residues. CDR3 in DNA: TGCGCCAGCAGCGGGACGGGACTAGCGGGGGATGCCTACGAGCAGTACTTC. Translating it yields CASSGTGLAGDAYEQYF.

The chain couples TRBV24-1 to TRBJ2-5, with TRBD2 matching 8 bases. The CDR3 totals 16 residues. The V gene end was trimmed by 4 bases and the J gene end by 5 bases; junction bases not matched to a gene: 11. Germline lookup yields CDR1 KGHDR and CDR2 SFDVKD. The CDR3: CATSEVLAGSMETQYF. In nucleotides, the CDR3 is TGTGCCACCAGTGAGGTCTTAGCGGGGTCAATGGAGACCCAGTACTTC.

The rearrangement uses TRBV14 and TRBJ2-2; D is uncertain. The CDR3 has 13 residues. Looked up from germline, CDR1 is SGHDN and CDR2 is FVKESK. Trimming shortened V by 4 bases and J by 5 bases, and 8 bases separated the two germline ends. This chain's CDR3 is CASSPTVTGELFF. The DNA for the CDR3 is TGTGCCAGCAGCCCCACAGTAACCGGGGAGCTGTTTTTT. Using reference TRBV14 and TRBJ2-2 for the parts outside the CDR3, the full variable domain is EAGVTQFPSHSVIEKGQTVTLRCDPISGHDNLYWYRRVMGKEIKFLLHFVKESKQDESGMPNNRFLAERTGGTYSTLKVQPAELEDSGVYFCASSPTVTGELFFGEGSRLTVL.

The chain carries TRBV10-1 and TRBJ1-6; D remains unclear. V was trimmed by 10 bases and J by 1 base, leaving 14 bases between them. CDR1 and CDR2 (germline): WNHNN, SYGVQD (reference sequence). This CDR3 is built from 15 residues. The CDR3 protein is CAIPAAQSYNSPLHF. The CDR3, as DNA: TGCGCCATTCCGGCAGCGCAGTCCTATAATTCACCCCTCCACTTT.

The rearrangement joins TRBV21-1 to TRBJ1-2; the table's D call of TRBD1 was not tested on the DNA. TRBV21-1 is a pseudogene. This CDR3 region has 16 residues. The CDR3: CASSSYRGGLGDGYTF. The CDR3 DNA reads as TGTGCCAGCAGCTCATACAGGGGGGGCCTCGGGGATGGCTACACCTTC.

The chain is built from TRBV2 and TRBJ2-7; D may be TRBD1 (5 bases). The CDR3 totals 14 residues. V was clipped by 4 bases and J by 3 bases, with 13 bases between them. From germline, CDR1 is SNHLY and CDR2 FYNNEI. This CDR3 is CASSGQLGNYEQYF. Here the CDR3 DNA reads TGTGCCAGCAGTGGACAGTTGGGTAACTACGAGCAGTACTTC.

The gene calls are TRBV15 and TRBJ2-7; D is possibly TRBD2 (7 bases). V shed 0 bases and J shed 2 bases, with 14 bases lying between them. The CDR3 loop spans 16 amino acids. Germline CDR1 reads LNHNV; CDR2 reads YYDKDF (reference sequence). CDR3 sequence: CATSRDLAGATYEQYF. The CDR3 coding sequence is TGTGCCACCAGCAGAGATCTTGCGGGGGCAACCTACGAGCAGTACTTC.

In its sample, this clone was seen once. The J gene is TRBJ2-3, the V gene TRBV3-1 (or the pseudogene TRBV3-2); possibly TRBD1 for D (6 bases). The V and J ends lost 1 base and 6 bases respectively, with 11 bases between them. The CDR3 is made up of 14 amino acids. The germline V gene has CDR1 LGHDT and CDR2 YNNKEL (reference sequence). CDR3 loop: CASSQGQGRDTQYF. The DNA of the CDR3 is TGTGCCAGCAGCCAAGGGCAGGGGCGGGATACGCAGTATTTT.

V usage is TRBV10-3 and J usage is TRBJ2-7; 7 positions match TRBD1. Germline V lookup: CDR1 ENHRY, CDR2 SYGVKD. V trimming: 6 bases; J trimming: 4 bases; junction bases outside the gene matches: 9. The CDR3 extends over 14 amino acids. The CDR3 loop reads CAIRDRPHPYEQYF. CDR3 DNA: TGTGCCATCAGGGACAGGCCCCATCCATACGAGCAGTACTTC.

This clone was seen more than once but under ten times. The CDR3 is CSVEGGDDSNTDTQYF. The CDR3 DNA is TGCAGCGTTGAAGGGGGCGACGATTCGAACACAGATACGCAGTATTTT. The chain recombines TRBV29-1 with TRBJ2-3; D possibly corresponds to TRBD1 (5 bases). Trimming removed 1 base from V and 2 bases from J, with 16 bases in between. The germline gives CDR1 SQVTM, CDR2 ANQGSEA. There are 16 residues in the CDR3.

As DNA, the CDR3 is TGCAGCGTGGCCGGGACAGACCTTAACTATGGCTACACCTTC. Protein sequence: CSVAGTDLNYGYTF. This rearrangement joins TRBV29-1 to TRBJ1-2, with 7 bases identical to TRBD1. The junction had 8 bases not matched to a gene; V was cut back by 6 bases and J by 1 base. Germline values: CDR1 SQVTM, CDR2 ANQGSEA. The CDR3 spans 14 residues.

The V call is TRBV4-3, the J call TRBJ1-2; D possibly corresponds to TRBD1 (6 bases). CDR3 length: 14 residues. Germline CDR1 LGHNA, CDR2 YSLEER. V lost 0 bases to trimming and J lost 7 bases, with 12 bases between them. The CDR3 loop reads CASSQEIGGGGYTF. The CDR3, as DNA: TGCGCCAGCAGCCAAGAGATAGGGGGGGGTGGCTACACCTTC.

The chain combines TRBV10-1 with TRBJ1-6; 9 nucleotides match TRBD1. Germline-derived CDR1 and CDR2 are WNHNN and SYGVQD (reference sequence). The CDR3 is made up of 17 amino acids. V dropped 0 bases and J dropped 3; count of bases not matched to a gene: 3. The CDR3 protein is CASSESGQGFYNSPLHF. CDR3 DNA sequence: TGCGCCAGCAGTGAGTCCGGACAGGGGTTCTATAATTCACCCCTCCACTTT.

This clone was observed once. The V call is TRBV19, the J call TRBJ2-7; TRBD2 matches at 13 bases. The J segment lost 5 bases and the V segment lost 2 bases, leaving 3 bases of the junction unmatched. The CDR3 sequence is 15 residues long. Germline values: CDR1 LNHDA, CDR2 SQIVND (reference sequence). The CDR3 coding sequence is TGTGCCAGTAGTATAAGAGGGACTAGCGGGGACGAGCAGTACTTC. Translated, it gives CASSIRGTSGDEQYF. Full variable domain (remainder filled in from reference TRBV19 and TRBJ2-7): DGGITQSPKYLFRKEGQNVTLSCEQNLNHDAMYWYRQDPGQGLRLIYYSQIVNDFQKGDIAEGYSVSREKKESFPLTVTSAQKNPTAFYLCASSIRGTSGDEQYFGPGTRLTVT.

The J gene is TRBJ2-3, the V gene TRBV5-4; 16 nucleotides match TRBD2. Trimming cost V 5 bases and J 3 bases; bases outside gene matches: 9. Germline V gene sequence: CDR1 SGHNT, CDR2 YYREEE (reference sequence). The CDR3 sequence is 18 residues long. CDR3 nucleotides: TGTGCCAGCAGAACCGGGACTAGCGGGGGGGCCGGGACAGATACGCAGTATTTT. This gives the protein CASRTGTSGGAGTDTQYF.

The CDR3 DNA sequence: TGTGCCAGCACCCTTCGGGGGTATGGCTACACCTTC. It is translated as CASTLRGYGYTF. The V gene is TRBV28, the J gene TRBJ1-2; D is perhaps TRBD1 (5 bases). The CDR3 is made up of 12 amino acids. The ends were cut back, 7 bases at V and 5 bases at J, with 11 bases in the middle. CDR1 MDHEN and CDR2 SYDVKM come from the germline V gene.

This sequence joins TRBV5-1 and TRBJ1-4, with a weak D call TRBD1 (5 bases). This CDR3 region has 17 residues. Germline V gene lookup returns CDR1 SGHRS and CDR2 YFSETQ. Between the trimmed V and J ends, which lost 5 bases and 12 bases, there was a span of 29 bases. The CDR3 is CASRHAVRALWMKQLFF. In DNA, the CDR3 is TGCGCCAGCAGACACGCTGTCAGGGCCTTATGGATGAAGCAACTGTTTTTT. Filled out from reference TRBV5-1 and TRBJ1-4, the complete variable domain reads KAGVTQTPRYLIKTRGQQVTLSCSPISGHRSVSWYQQTPGQGLQFLFEYFSETQRNKGNFPGRFSGRQFSNSRSEMNVSTLELGDSALYLCASRHAVRALWMKQLFFGSGTQLSVL.

The gene calls are TRBV18 and TRBJ1-5, with D maybe TRBD1 (5 bases). This CDR3 is built from 17 residues. Per the germline V gene, CDR1 is KGHSH and CDR2 is LQKENI. Trimming took off 0 bases at V and 2 bases at J, with 14 bases between the two ends. For the CDR3, the DNA is TGTGCCAGCTCACCACCTAATGGGGCACGAGGCAATCAGCCCCAGCATTTT. It encodes CASSPPNGARGNQPQHF.

The chain combines TRBV4-3 with TRBJ2-1, with 8 positions matching TRBD2. CDR1 and CDR2 (germline): LGHNA, YSLEER. After removal of 0 bases from V and 8 bases from J, the junction contained 9 bases not matched to a gene. This CDR3 region has 16 residues. The CDR3 DNA reads TGCGCCAGCAGCCAAGAGATCGACGGGGGGGCTGATGAGCAGTTCTTC. Translated: CASSQEIDGGADEQFF.